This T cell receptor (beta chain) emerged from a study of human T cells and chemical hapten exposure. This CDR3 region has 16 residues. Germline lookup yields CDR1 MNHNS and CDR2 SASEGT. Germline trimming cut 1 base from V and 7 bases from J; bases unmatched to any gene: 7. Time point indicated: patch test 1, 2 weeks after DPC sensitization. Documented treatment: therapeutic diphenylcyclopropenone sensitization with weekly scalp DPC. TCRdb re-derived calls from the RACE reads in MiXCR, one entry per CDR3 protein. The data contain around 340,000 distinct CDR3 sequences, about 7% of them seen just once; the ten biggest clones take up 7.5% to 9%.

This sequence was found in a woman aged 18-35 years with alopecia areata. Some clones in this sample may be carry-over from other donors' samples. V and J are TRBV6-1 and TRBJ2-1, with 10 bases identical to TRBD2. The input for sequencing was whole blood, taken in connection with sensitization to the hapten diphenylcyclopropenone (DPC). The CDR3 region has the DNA TGTGCCAGCAGTGAAGACAGCGGGGGGGTTACTAATGAGCAGTTCTTC. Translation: CASSEDSGGVTNEQFF.